The 16 T cell receptor beta chains listed next were all sequenced from one sample in a study of cytomegalovirus exposure and HLA in healthy donors. Profiling relied on immunoSEQ multiplex PCR, and the TCRdb table lists in-frame clones only, not all of them. Of 65,000 to 75,000 clones listed, roughly 93% were seen once; the top ten hold approximately 3%. Sequenced material: PBMCs. The receptor set was obtained from a woman aged 18 to 35 in good health and CMV-seropositive.

The chain has TRBV5-1 and TRBJ2-7; 8 nucleotides agree with TRBD1. There are 16 residues in the CDR3. Germline V gene data show CDR1 as SGHRS and CDR2 as YFSETQ. The junction had 5 bases not matched to a gene; V was cut back by 0 bases and J by 0 bases. This chain's CDR3 is CASSLGDRRVSYEQYF. Here the CDR3 DNA reads TGCGCCAGCAGCTTGGGGGACAGGAGGGTCTCCTACGAGCAGTACTTC.

The chain joins TRBV29-1 to TRBJ2-1, with 11 bases identical to TRBD2. The V gene end was trimmed by 7 bases and the J gene end by 4 bases; junction bases not matched to a gene: 6. CDR3 length: 14 amino acids. From germline, CDR1 is SQVTM and CDR2 ANQGSEA. The CDR3 protein is CSAVLAGAYNEQFF. The DNA of the CDR3 is TGCAGCGCTGTACTAGCGGGAGCATACAATGAGCAGTTCTTC.

This chain links TRBV27 with TRBJ2-2; a weak D match, TRBD2 (7 bases). Germline V gene data show CDR1 as MNHEY and CDR2 as SMNVEV (reference sequence). V was pared by 5 bases and J by 5 bases, with 15 bases between. The CDR3 is 15 residues long. The CDR3, as DNA: TGTGCCAGCAGTCCTAGCGAGGGGGGGACCGGGGAGCTGTTTTTT. This sequence encodes CASSPSEGGTGELFF.

CDR3 DNA: TGTGCCATCAGTGGTTCGGGACTTAGATTTGAGGTC. Translation: CAISGSGLRFEV. This chain joins TRBV10-3 and TRBJ2-7; possible D gene TRBD2, 6 bases. The CDR3 spans 12 residues. Germline-derived CDR1 and CDR2 are ENHRY and SYGVKD.

The V gene is TRBV15, the J gene TRBJ1-4, with a weak D call TRBD1 (6 bases). The V and J ends lost 0 bases and 5 bases respectively, with 10 bases between them. CDR3 size: 15 residues. In germline, CDR1 is LNHNV, CDR2 YYDKDF (reference sequence). In DNA form, the CDR3 reads TGTGCCACCAGCAGAGACCAGGGGACAAATGAAAAACTGTTTTTT. Translated: CATSRDQGTNEKLFF.

This clone was recorded once. V and J are TRBV11-3 and TRBJ2-3, with TRBD2 matching over 10 bases. Germline V gene sequence: CDR1 SGHNT, CDR2 YENEEA. There are 18 residues in the CDR3. V lost 5 bases and J lost 3; bases outside the gene matches: 14. The CDR3 DNA follows: TGTGCCAGCAGCACCGGGACAGCGGGAGGGCCCTCGACAGATACGCAGTATTTT. This encodes CASSTGTAGGPSTDTQYF.

As for this clone: Relative to the germline gene, one junction end is altered; a read error may explain this. This chain connects TRBV18 to TRBJ1-2; 7 nucleotides align to TRBD1. The CDR3 length is 11 residues. Germline loops: CDR1 KGHSH, CDR2 LQKENI. Here the CDR3 reads CASSSIGQEAF. CDR3 DNA sequence: TGTGCCAGCTCATCTATAGGACAGGAGGCCTTC.

This sequence joins TRBV27 and TRBJ1-4; D may be TRBD1 (6 bases). Germline values: CDR1 MNHEY, CDR2 SMNVEV (reference sequence). The CDR3 consists of 14 residues. V gave up 5 bases and J gave up 3 bases, with 10 bases separating them. Here the CDR3 reads CASSLQGPNEKLFF. In nucleotides, the CDR3 is TGTGCCAGCAGTCTACAGGGTCCTAATGAAAAACTGTTTTTT. Together with reference TRBV27 and TRBJ1-4, the CDR3 gives the full variable domain: EAQVTQNPRYLITVTGKKLTVTCSQNMNHEYMSWYRQDPGLGLRQIYYSMNVEVTDKGDVPEGYKVSRKEKRNFPLILESPSPNQTSLYFCASSLQGPNEKLFFGSGTQLSVL.

The chain carries TRBV5-4 and TRBJ2-3, with D perhaps matching TRBD1 (6 bases). The CDR3 has 15 amino acids. Germline CDR1 SGHNT, CDR2 YYREEE (reference sequence). Trimming took 8 bases from V and 2 from J, leaving 18 bases between them. The DNA for the CDR3 is TGTGCCAGTTCCGGGACAACGGGGTCCACAGATACGCAGTATTTT. This encodes CASSGTTGSTDTQYF.

The V call is TRBV7-3, the J call TRBJ2-1, with 16 bases that match TRBD2. Unmatched junction bases numbered 10, after V lost 5 bases and J lost 9 bases. This CDR3 contains 17 residues. CDR1 and CDR2 (germline): SGHTA, FQGTGA. The CDR3 DNA reads TGTGCCAGCAGCACAGGGGGGACTAGCGGGAGGGTCGGTGAGCAGTTCTTC. Translated: CASSTGGTSGRVGEQFF.

The chain uses TRBV28 and TRBJ1-2; D might be TRBD1 (6 bases). Germline V gives CDR1 MDHEN, CDR2 SYDVKM. This CDR3 has 15 residues. Trimming stripped 6 bases from V and 1 base from J, with 15 bases between. This chain's CDR3 is CASRIRDTNNYGYTF. The DNA of the CDR3 is TGTGCCAGCAGGATCCGGGACACGAATAACTATGGCTACACCTTC.

The chain is built from TRBV6-5 and TRBJ2-5, with D perhaps TRBD2 (5 bases). Germline V gene lookup returns CDR1 MNHEY and CDR2 SVGAGI. CDR3 length: 13 amino acids. Between the trimmed V and J ends, which lost 6 bases and 2 bases, there was a span of 10 bases. The CDR3 coding sequence is TGTGCCAGCAGCCGCGACTATCAAGAGACCCAGTACTTC. Encoded protein: CASSRDYQETQYF.

The V and J genes are TRBV18 and TRBJ2-5, with TRBD1 identical over 10 bases. The CDR3 contains 14 residues. With V trimmed by 5 bases and J by 2 bases, 2 bases remained unmatched. CDR1 is KGHSH, CDR2 LQKENI, per germline. CDR3 coding DNA: TGTGCCAGCTCAAAGGACAGGGGGCAAGAGACCCAGTACTTC. It encodes CASSKDRGQETQYF. The whole variable domain, remainder taken from reference TRBV18 and TRBJ2-5, is NAGVMQNPRHLVRRRGQEARLRCSPMKGHSHVYWYRQLPEEGLKFMVYLQKENIIDESGMPKERFSAEFPKEGPSILRIQQVVRGDSAAYFCASSKDRGQETQYFGPGTRLLVL.

The chain combines TRBV28 with TRBJ2-7; TRBD2 aligns across 8 bases. The CDR3 contains 18 residues. Germline values: CDR1 MDHEN, CDR2 SYDVKM. V was pared by 6 bases and J by 2 bases, with 18 bases of the junction left unmatched. DNA for the CDR3: TGTGCCAGCAGCAATCCGGGACTAGGCATAAATGGAGCCTACGAGCAGTACTTC. It encodes CASSNPGLGINGAYEQYF.

The V call is TRBV9, the J call TRBJ2-2; 12 nucleotides agree with TRBD2. This CDR3 comprises 15 residues. Unmatched junction bases numbered 6, after V lost 4 bases and J lost 8 bases. The germline V gene encodes CDR1 SGDLS and CDR2 YYNGEE. CDR3 DNA sequence: TGTGCCAGCAGCCTGGGACTAGCGGGTTCGGGGGAGCTGTTTTTT. Translating it yields CASSLGLAGSGELFF.

The sample holds one count of this clone. This sequence joins TRBV28 and TRBJ2-7; 7 bases line up with TRBD1. Germline CDR1 reads MDHEN; CDR2 reads SYDVKM. The CDR3 is 14 amino acids. V gave up 5 bases and J gave up 1 base; unmatched junction bases: 5. CDR3 protein: CASSASTGSYEQYF. CDR3 coding DNA: TGTGCCAGCAGTGCCTCGACAGGGTCCTACGAGCAGTACTTC. The full variable domain, its missing parts supplied by reference TRBV28 and TRBJ2-7, is DVKVTQSSRYLVKRTGEKVFLECVQDMDHENMFWYRQDPGLGLRLIYFSYDVKMKEKGDIPEGYSVSREKKERFSLILESASTNQTSMYLCASSASTGSYEQYFGPGTRLTVT.